This entry describes one T cell receptor (beta chain). The same CDR3 also results from other DNA sequences found in this sample. The authors' processing: Estimation of nucleated cell counts relied on the amplification of reference gene primers. Profiling relied on immunoSEQ multiplex PCR, and the TCRdb table lists in-frame clones only, not all of them. That table furnishes V, J and clone size, whereas the DNA furnished D and trimming. The sample yields approximately 29,000 clones, 81% seen once. This sample is part of a study of blood T cell repertoires in COVID-19. Study-wide context: The United States, Italy and Spain were the sources of the acute and convalescent COVID-19 samples. T cells, B-cell-depleted T cells, or PBMCs provided the cDNA or gDNA that served as material.

Trimming removed 4 bases from V and 7 bases from J; junction bases left unmatched: 11. The V gene's germline CDR1 is LNHDA and CDR2 SQIVND (reference sequence). CDR3 length: 15 amino acids. Sequenced input: peripheral blood. The chain is built from TRBV19 and TRBJ2-7; 9 bases are a match to TRBD1. This receptor was taken from an older woman with acute or convalescent COVID-19. CDR3 sequence reads: CASSTEAGTGSEQYF. Written as DNA, the CDR3 is TGTGCCAGTAGTACCGAAGCCGGGACAGGGAGTGAGCAGTACTTC.